The rows below give T cell receptor beta chains drawn from one sample of a study of shared clonotypes between healthy human individuals. Only in-frame clones appear in the TCRdb table, and some are missing; sequencing was by immunoSEQ multiplex PCR. Here the sample spans around 990,000 clones, 70% to 85% being singletons. The sample was memory CD4+ T cells from PBMCs. All receptors come from a young man in good health. Some clones in this sample may be carry-over from other donors' samples. Both conserved end residues are part of each CDR3. The order of the fields is CDR3 protein, CDR3 DNA, J gene, D gene, V gene. The D gene is left open where the match is weak.

CDR3aa: CASTGGSGNYGYTF
CDR3nt: TGTGCCAGCACCGGGGGGTCAGGGAACTATGGCTACACCTTC
j_gene: TRBJ1-2
d_gene: -
v_gene: TRBV2

CDR3aa: CASSGRRKDTQYF
CDR3nt: TGTGCCAGCTCGGGACGGAGAAAAGATACGCAGTATTTT
j_gene: TRBJ2-3
d_gene: -
v_gene: TRBV14

CDR3aa: CASSINQHYGYTF
CDR3nt: TGTGCCAGCAGTATAAACCAGCACTATGGCTACACCTTC
j_gene: TRBJ1-2
d_gene: -
v_gene: TRBV7-2

CDR3aa: CASSSHLLAGVNEQYF
CDR3nt: TGTGCCAGCAGTTCCCATTTGCTTGCGGGTGTGAACGAGCAGTACTTC
j_gene: TRBJ2-7
d_gene: -
v_gene: TRBV28

CDR3aa: CASGQGEAFF
CDR3nt: TGTGCCAGCGGACAGGGTGAAGCTTTCTTT
j_gene: TRBJ1-1
d_gene: TRBD1
v_gene: TRBV2

CDR3aa: CAWSVPGRVSYEQYF
CDR3nt: TGTGCCTGGAGTGTACCGGGCAGGGTATCCTACGAGCAGTACTTC
j_gene: TRBJ2-7
d_gene: -
v_gene: TRBV30

CDR3aa: CASSQGGSGFTRGYTF
CDR3nt: TGCGCCAGCAGCCAAGGAGGGTCCGGGTTCACTAGGGGCTACACCTTC
j_gene: TRBJ1-2
d_gene: -
v_gene: TRBV4-3

CDR3aa: CASNPGDLSGLFF
CDR3nt: TGTGCCAGCAACCCTGGGGACCTATCGGGGCTGTTTTTT
j_gene: TRBJ2-2
d_gene: -
v_gene: TRBV4-2

CDR3aa: CASSTDGHQAFF
CDR3nt: TGTGCCAGCAGCACCGACGGACATCAAGCTTTCTTT
j_gene: TRBJ1-1
d_gene: -
v_gene: TRBV6-5

CDR3aa: CASSSTAGGYNEQFF
CDR3nt: TGCGCCAGCAGCTCCACAGCGGGAGGTTACAATGAGCAGTTCTTC
j_gene: TRBJ2-1
d_gene: TRBD2
v_gene: TRBV5-1

CDR3aa: CASSFLNTGELFF
CDR3nt: TGTGCCAGCAGCTTTCTCAATACCGGGGAGCTGTTTTTT
j_gene: TRBJ2-2
d_gene: -
v_gene: TRBV7-2

CDR3aa: CASSGTGNQPQHF
CDR3nt: TGTGCCAGCTCAGGGACAGGCAATCAGCCCCAGCATTTT
j_gene: TRBJ1-5
d_gene: TRBD1
v_gene: TRBV18

CDR3aa: CASRYGLANAEQFF
CDR3nt: TGTGCCAGCAGATACGGACTAGCAAATGCTGAGCAGTTCTTC
j_gene: TRBJ2-1
d_gene: TRBD2
v_gene: TRBV6-5

CDR3aa: CASSPWRGGYNEQFF
CDR3nt: TGTGCCAGCAGCCCCTGGAGGGGAGGCTACAATGAGCAGTTCTTC
j_gene: TRBJ2-1
d_gene: -
v_gene: TRBV7-9

CDR3aa: CATTRGELFF
CDR3nt: TGTGCCACCACGAGGGGGGAGCTGTTTTTT
j_gene: TRBJ2-2
d_gene: -
v_gene: TRBV7-7

CDR3aa: CASSAEGFQPQHF
CDR3nt: TGTGCCAGCAGTGCTGAGGGATTCCAGCCCCAGCATTTT
j_gene: TRBJ1-5
d_gene: -
v_gene: TRBV2

CDR3aa: CASTSGVGAGTGELFF
CDR3nt: TGTGCCAGTACAAGTGGGGTAGGGGCTGGCACCGGGGAGCTGTTTTTT
j_gene: TRBJ2-2
d_gene: -
v_gene: TRBV19